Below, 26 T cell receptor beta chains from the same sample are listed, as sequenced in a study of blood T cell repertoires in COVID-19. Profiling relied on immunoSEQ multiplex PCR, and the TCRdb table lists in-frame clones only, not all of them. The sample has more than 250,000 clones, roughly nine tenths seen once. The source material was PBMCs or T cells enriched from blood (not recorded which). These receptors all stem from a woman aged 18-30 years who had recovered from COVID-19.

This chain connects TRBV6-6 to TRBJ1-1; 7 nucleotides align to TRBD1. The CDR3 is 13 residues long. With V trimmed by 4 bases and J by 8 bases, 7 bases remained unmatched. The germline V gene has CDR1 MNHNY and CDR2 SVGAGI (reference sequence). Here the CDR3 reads CASSLPSGGEAFF. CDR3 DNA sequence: TGTGCCAGCAGTTTGCCGTCAGGGGGGGAAGCTTTCTTT.

CDR3 nucleotides: TGTGCCAGCAACACCAAAGGCGTCAGGCGCGATAATTCACCCCTCCACTTT. Translated: CASNTKGVRRDNSPLHF. V and J are TRBV27 and TRBJ1-6; D unclear. The length of the CDR3 is 17 residues. Looked up from germline, CDR1 is MNHEY and CDR2 is SMNVEV (reference sequence). V was cut by 7 bases and J by 5 bases, with 21 bases left in between.

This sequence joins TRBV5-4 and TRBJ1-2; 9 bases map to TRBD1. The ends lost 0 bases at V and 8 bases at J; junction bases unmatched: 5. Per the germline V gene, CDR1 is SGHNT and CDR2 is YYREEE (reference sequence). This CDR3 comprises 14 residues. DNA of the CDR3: TGTGCCAGCAGCTTGGGGACAGGGGAAGGCGGCTACACCTTC. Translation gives CASSLGTGEGGYTF.

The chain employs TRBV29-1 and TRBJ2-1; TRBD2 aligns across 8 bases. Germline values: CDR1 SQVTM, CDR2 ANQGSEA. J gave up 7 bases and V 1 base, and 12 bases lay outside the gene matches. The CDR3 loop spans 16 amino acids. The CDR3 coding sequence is TGCAGCGTTGAAGGAATGGCGGGGGGCCTCGCGAATGAGCAGTTCTTC. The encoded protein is CSVEGMAGGLANEQFF.

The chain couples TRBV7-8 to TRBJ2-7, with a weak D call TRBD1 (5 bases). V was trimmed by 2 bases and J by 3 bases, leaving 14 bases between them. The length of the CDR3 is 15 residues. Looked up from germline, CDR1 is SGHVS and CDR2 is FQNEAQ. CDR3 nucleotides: TGTGCCAGCAGCTTACAGGGTACAGACGACTACGAGCAGTACTTC. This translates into CASSLQGTDDYEQYF.

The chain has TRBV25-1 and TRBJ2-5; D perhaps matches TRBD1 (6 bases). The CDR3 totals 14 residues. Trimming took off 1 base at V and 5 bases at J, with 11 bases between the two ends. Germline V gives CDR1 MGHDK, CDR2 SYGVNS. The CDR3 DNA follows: TGTGCCAGCAGTGAATTTTCTGGGGGCGAGACCCAGTACTTC. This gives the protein CASSEFSGGETQYF. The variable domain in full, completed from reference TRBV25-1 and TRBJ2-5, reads EADIYQTPRYLVIGTGKKITLECSQTMGHDKMYWYQQDPGMELHLIHYSYGVNSTEKGDLSSESTVSRIRTEHFPLTLESARPSHTSQYLCASSEFSGGETQYFGPGTRLLVL.

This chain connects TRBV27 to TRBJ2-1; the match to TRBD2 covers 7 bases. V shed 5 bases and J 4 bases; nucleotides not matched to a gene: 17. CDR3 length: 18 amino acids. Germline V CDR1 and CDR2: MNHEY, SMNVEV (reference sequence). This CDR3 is CASSGAPRRASGYNEQFF. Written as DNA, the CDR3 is TGTGCCAGCAGTGGTGCCCCACGCAGGGCTAGCGGATACAATGAGCAGTTCTTC.

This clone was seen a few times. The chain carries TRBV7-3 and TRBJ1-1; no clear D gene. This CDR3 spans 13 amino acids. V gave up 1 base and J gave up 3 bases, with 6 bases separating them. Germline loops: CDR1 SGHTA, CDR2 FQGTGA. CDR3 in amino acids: CASSLSSYTEAFF. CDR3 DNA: TGTGCCAGCAGCTTAAGTAGCTACACTGAAGCTTTCTTT.

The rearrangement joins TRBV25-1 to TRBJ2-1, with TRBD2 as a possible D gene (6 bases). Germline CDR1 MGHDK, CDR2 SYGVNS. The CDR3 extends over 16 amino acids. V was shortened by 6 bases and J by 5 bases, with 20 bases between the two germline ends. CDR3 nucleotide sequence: TGTGCCAGCAGCGGAGGAGGGCCGTTTAGAAACAATGAGCAGTTCTTC. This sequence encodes CASSGGGPFRNNEQFF.

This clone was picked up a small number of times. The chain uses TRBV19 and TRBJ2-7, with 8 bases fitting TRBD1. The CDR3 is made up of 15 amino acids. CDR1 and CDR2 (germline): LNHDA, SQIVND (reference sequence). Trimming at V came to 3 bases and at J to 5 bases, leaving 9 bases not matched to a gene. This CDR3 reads CASSIGRTGYHEQYF. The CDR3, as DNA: TGTGCCAGTAGTATCGGAAGGACAGGGTATCACGAGCAGTACTTC.

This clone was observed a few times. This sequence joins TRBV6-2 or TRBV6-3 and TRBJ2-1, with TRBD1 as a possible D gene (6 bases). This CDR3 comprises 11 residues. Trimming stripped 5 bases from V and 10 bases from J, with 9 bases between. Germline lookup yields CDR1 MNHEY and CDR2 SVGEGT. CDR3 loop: CASSVGQEQFF. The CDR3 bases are TGTGCCAGCAGTGTTGGACAGGAGCAGTTCTTC.

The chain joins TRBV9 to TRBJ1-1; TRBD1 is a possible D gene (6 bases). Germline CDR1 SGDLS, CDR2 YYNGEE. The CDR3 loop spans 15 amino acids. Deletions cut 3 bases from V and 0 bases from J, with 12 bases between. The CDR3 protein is CASSGGNRVNTEAFF. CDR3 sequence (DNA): TGTGCCAGCAGCGGGGGAAACAGGGTGAACACTGAAGCTTTCTTT.

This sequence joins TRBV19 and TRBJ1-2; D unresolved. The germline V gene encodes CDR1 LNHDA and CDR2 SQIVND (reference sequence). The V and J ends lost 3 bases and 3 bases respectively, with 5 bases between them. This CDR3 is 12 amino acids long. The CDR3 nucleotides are TGTGCCAGTAGTATCGGAGACTATGGCTACACCTTC. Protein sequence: CASSIGDYGYTF.

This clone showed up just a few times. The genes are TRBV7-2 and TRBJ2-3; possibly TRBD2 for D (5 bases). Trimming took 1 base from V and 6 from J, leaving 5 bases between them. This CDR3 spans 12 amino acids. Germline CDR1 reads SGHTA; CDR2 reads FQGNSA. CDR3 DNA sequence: TGTGCCAGCAGCTTAGGGAGGGATACGCAGTATTTT. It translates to CASSLGRDTQYF.

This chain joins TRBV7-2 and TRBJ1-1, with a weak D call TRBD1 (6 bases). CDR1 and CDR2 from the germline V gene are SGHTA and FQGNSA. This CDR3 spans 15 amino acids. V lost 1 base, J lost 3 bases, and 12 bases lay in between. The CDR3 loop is CASSLDREFDTEAFF. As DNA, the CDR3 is TGTGCCAGCAGCTTAGACAGGGAGTTCGACACTGAAGCTTTCTTT.

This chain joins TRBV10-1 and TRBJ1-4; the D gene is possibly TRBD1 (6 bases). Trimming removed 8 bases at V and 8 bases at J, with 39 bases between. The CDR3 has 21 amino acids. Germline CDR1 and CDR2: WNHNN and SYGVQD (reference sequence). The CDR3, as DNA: TGCGCCAGCCCCTCCTTAACCGGGGGGGCGTTTACCCCAACCAGTCGGGAAAAACTGTTTTTT. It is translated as CASPSLTGGAFTPTSREKLFF.

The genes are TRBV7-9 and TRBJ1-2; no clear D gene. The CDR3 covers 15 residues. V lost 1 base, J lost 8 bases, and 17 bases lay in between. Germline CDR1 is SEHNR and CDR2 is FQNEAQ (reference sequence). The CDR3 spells CASSLGGISSEGYTF. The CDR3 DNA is TGTGCCAGCAGCTTAGGCGGAATCTCGAGCGAAGGCTACACCTTC.

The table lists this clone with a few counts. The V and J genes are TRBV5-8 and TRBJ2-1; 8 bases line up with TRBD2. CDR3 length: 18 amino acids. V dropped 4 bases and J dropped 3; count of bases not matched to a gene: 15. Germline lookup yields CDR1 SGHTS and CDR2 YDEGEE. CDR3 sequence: CASSRGKIAGMVYNEQFF. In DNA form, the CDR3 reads TGTGCCAGCAGCCGCGGGAAGATAGCGGGGATGGTCTACAATGAGCAGTTCTTC.

The CDR3 nucleotides are TGTGCCAGCAGTGACACAGCCGGGACTAGCACCAATGAGCAGTTCTTC. Its protein is CASSDTAGTSTNEQFF. The chain links TRBV6-4 to TRBJ2-1; 9 bases agree with TRBD2. Germline loops: CDR1 MRHNA, CDR2 SNTAGT. The CDR3 loop spans 16 amino acids. The V segment lost 2 bases and the J segment 6 bases; nucleotides outside the gene matches: 8.

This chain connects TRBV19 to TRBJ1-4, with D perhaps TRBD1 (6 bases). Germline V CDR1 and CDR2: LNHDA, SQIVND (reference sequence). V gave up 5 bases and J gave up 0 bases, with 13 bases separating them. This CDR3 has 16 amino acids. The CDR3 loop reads CASSPPWTATNEKLFF. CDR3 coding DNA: TGTGCCAGTAGTCCGCCGTGGACAGCAACTAATGAAAAACTGTTTTTT.

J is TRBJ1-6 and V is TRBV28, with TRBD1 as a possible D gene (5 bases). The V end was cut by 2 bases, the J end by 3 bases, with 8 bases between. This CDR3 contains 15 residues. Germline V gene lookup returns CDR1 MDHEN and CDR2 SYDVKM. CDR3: CASSLVTVYNSPLHF. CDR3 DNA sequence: TGTGCCAGCAGTTTAGTGACAGTCTATAATTCACCCCTCCACTTT. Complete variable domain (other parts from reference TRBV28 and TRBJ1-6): DVKVTQSSRYLVKRTGEKVFLECVQDMDHENMFWYRQDPGLGLRLIYFSYDVKMKEKGDIPEGYSVSREKKERFSLILESASTNQTSMYLCASSLVTVYNSPLHFGNGTRLTVT.

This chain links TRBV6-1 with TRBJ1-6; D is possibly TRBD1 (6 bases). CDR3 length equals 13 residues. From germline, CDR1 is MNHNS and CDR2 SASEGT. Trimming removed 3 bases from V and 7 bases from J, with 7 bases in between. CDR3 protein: CASSERGNSPLHF. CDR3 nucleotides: TGTGCCAGCAGTGAGAGGGGGAATTCACCCCTCCACTTT.

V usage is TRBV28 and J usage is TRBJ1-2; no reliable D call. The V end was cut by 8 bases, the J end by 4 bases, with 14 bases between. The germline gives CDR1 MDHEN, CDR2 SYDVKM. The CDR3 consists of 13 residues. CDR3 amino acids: CASLSARSYGYTF. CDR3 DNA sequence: TGTGCCAGCCTAAGCGCCAGAAGCTATGGCTACACCTTC.

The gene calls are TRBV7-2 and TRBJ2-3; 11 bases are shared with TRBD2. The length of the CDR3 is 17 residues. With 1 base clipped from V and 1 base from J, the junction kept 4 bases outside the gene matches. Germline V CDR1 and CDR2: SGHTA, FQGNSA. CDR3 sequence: CASSLVVAGGGTDTQYF. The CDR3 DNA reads TGTGCCAGCAGCTTAGTAGTAGCGGGGGGGGGCACAGATACGCAGTATTTT.

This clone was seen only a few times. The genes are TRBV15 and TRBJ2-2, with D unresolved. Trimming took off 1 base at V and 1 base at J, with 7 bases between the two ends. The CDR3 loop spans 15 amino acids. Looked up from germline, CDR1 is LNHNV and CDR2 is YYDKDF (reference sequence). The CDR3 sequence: CATSRVQENTGELFF. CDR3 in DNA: TGTGCCACCAGCAGAGTTCAGGAGAACACCGGGGAGCTGTTTTTT. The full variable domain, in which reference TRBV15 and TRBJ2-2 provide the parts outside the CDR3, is DAMVIQNPRYQVTQFGKPVTLSCSQTLNHNVMYWYQQKSSQAPKLLFHYYDKDFNNEADTPDNFQSRRPNTSFCFLDIRSPGLGDTAMYLCATSRVQENTGELFFGEGSRLTVL.

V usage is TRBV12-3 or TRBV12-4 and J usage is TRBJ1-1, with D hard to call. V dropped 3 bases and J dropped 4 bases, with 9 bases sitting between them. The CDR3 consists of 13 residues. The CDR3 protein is CASSLRYPTEAFF. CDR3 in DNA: TGTGCCAGCAGTTTGAGGTATCCCACTGAAGCTTTCTTT.